Below, one TCR beta chain is given with its context. The antigen it recognizes is unknown. Base-call qualities are not available, and no considerably larger clone is one nucleotide away. This sample is drawn from a study of blood T cell repertoires in COVID-19 (TCRdb year 2020). About the investigation overall: Samples covering the acute and convalescent phases of COVID-19 were provided by collaborators in the United States, Italy and Spain. Where available, HLA class I and class II types were taken from metadata supplied by the sample provider and were not determined by assay-based typing. Nearly every sample came with metadata listing a de-identified subject ID, COVID-19 status, age in years and sex. The repertoires were released in a freely available public database intended as a resource for research on the immune response to SARS-CoV-2. Subjects who had been exposed to COVID-19, were actively infected with it, or had recovered from it provided the deeply sampled blood TCRbeta repertoires that made up the dataset. The prospective study material was composed of cDNA or gDNA derived from T cells, B-cell-depleted T cells, or PBMCs. The samples were drawn from the first 160 participants of the ongoing ImmuneRACE study and from under 1,500 subjects provided by 6 global collaborators.

V is cut back by 6 bases and J by 1 base, with 10 bases in the junction unmatched. Based on the germline V gene (reference sequence), the CDR1 and CDR2 sequences are MNHEY and SMNVEV. The CDR3 covers 16 residues, taking in both the cysteine and the phenylalanine. The CDR3 DNA has 48 bases and is translated from base 1. Participants in the prospective study were enrolled through a virtual design, were aged about 18 to 100 years, and lived in roughly 24 United States geographic areas. In the prospective study, cohorts were assigned on the basis of participant-reported clinical history obtained from a screening survey and a study questionnaire. Recovered participants in ImmuneRACE Cohort 3 were defined as having two consecutive negative NP/OP PCR tests, clearance from a healthcare professional, or resolution of symptoms. Each participant in the prospective study had whole blood, serum and a nasopharyngeal or oropharyngeal swab collected by mobile phlebotomists. Prospective study participants could optionally give additional blood draws and questionnaires over an approximately 2-month period. Blood samples from the prospective study were shipped frozen or at room temperature prior to DNA extraction.

The immunoSEQ Assay, a bias-controlled multiplex PCR, was used to amplify TCRbeta CDR3 regions from genomic DNA. The original methods were these. The number of nucleated cells in each sample was estimated from the amplification of reference gene primers within the assay. To quantify the absolute abundance of each unique TCRbeta CDR3 rearrangement, sequence reads were collapsed and filtered. For each sample, productive Simpson clonality was calculated as the square root of Simpson's diversity index over productive rearrangements. In TCRdb, the immuneACCESS table is reduced to in-frame sequences with V and J assigned. These tables do not hold every clone; where another copy was compared, an unresolved V gene accounts for under half, and the others remain unexplained. V and J calls and clone size are given by that table; D and trimming were obtained from the DNA. This sample gives approximately 500,000 clones in total; roughly 90% of them show up just once. Less than 2% of the sample is taken by the ten largest.

What the research found in general, with its limitations: Clinical and demographic metadata were provided uncurated, with the amount varying by source and participant.

This clonotype was sampled from a woman between 35 and 50 years old who had recovered from COVID-19. The sequence joins TRBV27 to TRBJ2-3, with 7 central nucleotides matching TRBD1. The sample taken for sequencing was PBMCs or T cells enriched from blood (not recorded which). The CDR3 region: CASRTGTVRGTDTQYF. The DNA sequence reads TGTGCCAGCAGGACCGGGACAGTTCGCGGCACAGATACGCAGTATTTT.